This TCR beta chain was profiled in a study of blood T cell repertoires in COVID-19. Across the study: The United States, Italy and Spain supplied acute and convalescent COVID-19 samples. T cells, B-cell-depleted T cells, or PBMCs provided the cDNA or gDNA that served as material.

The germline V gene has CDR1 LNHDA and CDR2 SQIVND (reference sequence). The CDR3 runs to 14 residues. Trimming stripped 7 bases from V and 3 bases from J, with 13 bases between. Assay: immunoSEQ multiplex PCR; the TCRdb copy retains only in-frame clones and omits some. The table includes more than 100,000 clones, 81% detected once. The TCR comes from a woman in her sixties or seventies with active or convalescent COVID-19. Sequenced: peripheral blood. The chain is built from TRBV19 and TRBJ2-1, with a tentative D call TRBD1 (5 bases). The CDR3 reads CASNRQFNYNEQFF. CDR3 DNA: TGTGCCAGTAATCGACAGTTTAACTACAATGAGCAGTTCTTC.